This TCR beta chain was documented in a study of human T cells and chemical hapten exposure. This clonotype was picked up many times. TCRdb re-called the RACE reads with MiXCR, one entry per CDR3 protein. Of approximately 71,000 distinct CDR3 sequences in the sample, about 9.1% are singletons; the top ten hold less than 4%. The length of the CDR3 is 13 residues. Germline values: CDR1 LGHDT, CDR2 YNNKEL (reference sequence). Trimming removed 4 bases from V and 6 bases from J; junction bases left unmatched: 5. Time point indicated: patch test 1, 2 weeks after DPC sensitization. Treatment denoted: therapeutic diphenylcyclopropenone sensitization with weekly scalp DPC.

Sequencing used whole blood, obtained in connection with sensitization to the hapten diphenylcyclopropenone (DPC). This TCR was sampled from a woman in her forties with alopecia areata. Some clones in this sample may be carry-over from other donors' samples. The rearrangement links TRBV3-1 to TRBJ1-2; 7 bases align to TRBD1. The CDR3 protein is CASSPRQGNGYTF. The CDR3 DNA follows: TGTGCCAGCAGCCCTCGACAGGGCAATGGCTACACCTTC.